The present T cell receptor beta chain was sequenced within a study of control samples from healthy donors and cancer patients. The table came from immunoSEQ multiplex PCR; TCRdb's copy has only in-frame clones and leaves some out. Of around 250,000 clones listed, 82% were seen once; the top ten hold 13%. There are 13 residues in the CDR3. Trimming cost V 4 bases and J 13 bases, with 20 bases left between them. Per germline, CDR1 SGHDT and CDR2 YYEEEE. This receptor was obtained from a woman in her sixties or seventies with lung cancer. The sequenced sample consisted of PBMCs. The V gene is TRBV5-6, the J gene TRBJ1-2, with D unclear. The CDR3 protein is CASSLPGGEDGTF. CDR3 bases: TGTGCCAGCAGCCTCCCGGGTGGGGAAGACGGCACCTTC.